Listed here is a single T cell receptor (beta chain). The CDR3 has 12 amino acids. Looked up from germline, CDR1 is MNHGY and CDR2 is SVAAGI. This entry belongs to a study of tumor-infiltrating lymphocytes in oesophageal squamous cell carcinoma. TCRdb analysed the PCR reads with MiXCR anew, one entry per CDR3 protein. The top ten hold around two fifths of the sample, which has 15,000 to 20,000 distinct CDR3 sequences, 40% to 50% seen once. The chain is built from TRBV6-9 and TRBJ2-3, with a tentative D call TRBD1 (5 bases). The assigned J gene may be wrong: the sequence end matches TRBJ1-2 better. Sequenced sample: esophageal tumor tissue. The source is a male donor with esophageal squamous cell carcinoma. As DNA, the CDR3 is TGTGCCAGCAGTTACGGGGGCTATGGCTACACCTTC. It is translated as CASSYGGYGYTF.